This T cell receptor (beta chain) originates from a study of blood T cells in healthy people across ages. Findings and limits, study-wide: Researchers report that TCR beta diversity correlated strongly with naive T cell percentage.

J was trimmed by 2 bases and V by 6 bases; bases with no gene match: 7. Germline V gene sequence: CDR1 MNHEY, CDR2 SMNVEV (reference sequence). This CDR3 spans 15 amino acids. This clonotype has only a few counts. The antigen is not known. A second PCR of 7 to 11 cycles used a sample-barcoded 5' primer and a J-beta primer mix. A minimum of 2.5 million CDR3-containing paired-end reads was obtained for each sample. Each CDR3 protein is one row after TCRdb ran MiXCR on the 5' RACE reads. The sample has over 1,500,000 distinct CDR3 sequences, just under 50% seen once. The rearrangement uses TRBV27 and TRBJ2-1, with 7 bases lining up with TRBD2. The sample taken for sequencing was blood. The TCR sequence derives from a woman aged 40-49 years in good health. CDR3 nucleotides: TGTGCCAGCAGGAGCCAACGGGGGGCCTACAATGAGCAGTTCTTC. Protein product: CASRSQRGAYNEQFF.